This TCR beta chain was identified in a study of T cell responses to AZD1222 COVID-19 vaccine. The CDR3 sequence is 15 residues long. Deletions cut 4 bases from V and 4 bases from J, with 19 bases between. Germline V gene sequence: CDR1 GTSNPN, CDR2 SVGIG (reference sequence). The study, taken as a whole, reports: There were mostly white British donors and more females than males, and clonal diversity was possibly underestimated. Once two AZD1222 doses were given, Spike-specific TCR breadth and depth went up. Spike-wide vaccine-associated CD4 TCRs dominated at 160-218 and 743-854.

Notes on this clone: What it recognizes is unknown.

Clones were sequenced by immunoSEQ multiplex PCR, and TCRdb holds only the in-frame ones, with some missing. The data show 150,000 to 200,000 clones, with around 87% seen just once and 2.5% to 3% held by the top ten. This clonotype was obtained from an adult in good health. The V call is TRBV30, the J call TRBJ1-2; tentative D call: TRBD1 (5 bases). Source: peripheral blood, taken on day 0 of MenACWY control vaccination. The CDR3 DNA sequence: TGTGCCTGGAATGCCGGGGACTCGGCGGGCTATGGCTACACCTTC. Translation: CAWNAGDSAGYGYTF. Drawing the rest from reference TRBV30 and TRBJ1-2, the complete variable domain is SQTIHQWPATLVQPVGSPLSLECTVEGTSNPNLYWYRQAAGRGLQLLFYSVGIGQISSEVPQNLSASRPQDRQFILSSKKLLLSDSGFYLCAWNAGDSAGYGYTFGSGTRLTVV.